These 11 T cell receptor beta chains originate from one sample sequenced in a study of metastatic and nonmetastatic thyroid tumors (dated by TCRdb to about 2020). Library method: PCR. The data were produced on an Illumina HiSeq 4000. TCRdb itself trimmed the public reads at Q25 with fastp, ran MiXCR and retained productive beta chains. This sample comprises over 30,000 clones, 15% to 20% of them detected only once. The top ten clones comprise approximately 14% of the sample. No treatment had been received by any patient before thyroid surgery. Sequenced input: tumor tissue. These receptors were taken from a female donor with papillary thyroid cancer or a benign thyroid nodule (not recorded which). Some clones in this sample may be carry-over from other donors' samples.

This clone was seen only a few times. This may stem from a read error, because a much larger clone lies one nucleotide away. This chain uses TRBV11-2 with TRBJ2-1; tentative D call: TRBD2 (6 bases). Trimming shortened V by 3 bases and J by 7 bases, and 16 bases separated the two germline ends. Germline CDR1 SGHAT, CDR2 FQNNGV. The CDR3 is 15 residues long. Here the CDR3 DNA reads TGTGCCAGCAGCTTTGTACTAGCCGGCTATAATGAGCAGTTCTTC. Amino acids: CASSFVLAGYNEQFF. Supplemented by reference TRBV11-2 and TRBJ2-1, the full variable domain reads EAGVAQSPRYKIIEKRQSVAFWCNPISGHATLYWYQQILGQGPKLLIQFQNNGVVDDSQLPKDRFSAERLKGVDSTLKIQPAKLEDSAVYLCASSFVLAGYNEQFFGPGTRLTVL.

There are many counts of this clone. The sample carries other DNA sequences with the same CDR3. The J gene is TRBJ2-1, the V gene TRBV29-1; TRBD2 might be the D (6 bases). Trimming took 3 bases from V and 10 from J, leaving 22 bases between them. The CDR3 totals 15 residues. CDR1 and CDR2 from the germline V gene are SQVTM and ANQGSEA. CDR3 in amino acids: CSVEGAWGRLREQFF. CDR3 DNA: TGCAGCGTTGAGGGAGCGTGGGGGAGGCTGCGAGAGCAGTTCTTC.

Turning to this clone: A much larger clonotype is one base distant, so this may be a read error. CDR3 sequence: CASSVGGIFYNEQFF. The DNA for the CDR3 is TGTGCCAGCAGCGTGGGGGGTATATTCTACAATGAGCAGTTCTTC. This chain uses TRBV5-6 with TRBJ2-1; TRBD2 might be the D (6 bases). The CDR3 runs 15 residues. Trimming took off 4 bases at V and 3 bases at J, with 14 bases between the two ends. CDR1 is SGHDT and CDR2 is YYEEEE in the germline V gene.

This clone was counted many times. This CDR3 fails to terminate in the conserved phenylalanine or tryptophan, so it likely reflects a read error. V gene TRBV6-1 combines with J gene TRBJ1-1; D is unresolved. V lost 3 bases and J 7 bases, leaving 18 bases between the germline ends. Germline V gives CDR1 MNHNS, CDR2 SASEGT. The CDR3 loop spans 15 amino acids. The CDR3 coding sequence is TGTGCCAGCAGTGATATTATACGGGCGAGGATTGAAGCTTTCTCT. Its translation: CASSDIIRARIEAFS.

There are many counts of this clone. A much larger clone is a single base away; this may be a read error. This chain joins TRBV6-4 and TRBJ2-1, with 13 bases fitting TRBD2. The CDR3 runs to 14 residues. Germline-derived CDR1 and CDR2 are MRHNA and SNTAGT. CDR3 bases: TGTGTCAGCCCGGGACTAGCGGGATCCAATGAGCAGTTCTTC. This codes for CVSPGLAGSNEQFF.

This rearrangement joins TRBV6-1 to TRBJ2-7, with D possibly being TRBD1 (6 bases). Germline V gene sequence: CDR1 MNHNS, CDR2 SASEGT. The V end was cut by 5 bases, the J end by 3 bases, with 14 bases between. The CDR3 covers 14 residues. The CDR3 DNA reads as TGTGCCAGCAGTTCCAGGGGTGAGTTCTACGAGCAGTACTTC. Protein sequence: CASSSRGEFYEQYF.

This clone was recorded a few times. A single base separates this from a much larger clone, so it may be a read error. Other DNA sequences in this sample translate to the same CDR3. This chain links TRBV15 with TRBJ2-1; D gene unclear. Deletions cut 4 bases from V and 1 base from J, with 8 bases between. The CDR3 runs to 14 residues. Germline CDR1 reads LNHNV; CDR2 reads YYDKDF (reference sequence). The CDR3 DNA reads as TGTGCCACCAGCAAGCGTGAGTCCTACAATGAGCAGTTCTTC. Amino acids: CATSKRESYNEQFF.

On this clone: Since a much larger clone is just one base distant, this may be a read error. The conserved phenylalanine or tryptophan is not found at the CDR3 terminus, so this likely reflects a read error. This chain links TRBV5-4 with TRBJ1-2; TRBD1 matches at 10 bases. CDR1 and CDR2 (germline): SGHNT, YYREEE (reference sequence). The J segment lost 8 bases and the V segment lost 4 bases, leaving 8 bases of the junction unmatched. The CDR3 is 14 residues long. CDR3 bases: TGTGCCAGCAGCATCGACAGGGGGCTGGAGGGCTACACCGTC. Its protein product is CASSIDRGLEGYTV.

This clone was seen repeatedly, ten times or more. The CDR3 reads CASNGPAMGEKLFF. The CDR3 DNA follows: TGTGCCAGCAATGGGCCGGCCATGGGTGAAAAACTGTTTTTT. This rearrangement joins TRBV2 to TRBJ1-4; no definite D call. This CDR3 is 14 amino acids long. CDR1 is SNHLY, CDR2 FYNNEI, per germline. Trimming pared 7 bases from V and 7 bases from J, leaving 16 bases between.

This clone was picked up many times. The V call is TRBV20-1, the J call TRBJ1-1; 8 nucleotides align to TRBD1. V shed 5 bases and J 5 bases; nucleotides not matched to a gene: 10. The germline CDR1 and CDR2 sequences are DFQATT and SNEGSKA (reference sequence). This CDR3 has 14 amino acids. CDR3 nucleotide sequence: TGCAGTGCTGCGGGATCAGGGGGCAGAACTGAAGCTTTCTTT. As protein: CSAAGSGGRTEAFF.

This clone was seen a handful of times. Just one base apart from a much larger clone, this may be a read error. Other DNA sequences in the same sample also yield this CDR3. The J gene is TRBJ1-1, the V gene TRBV5-1, with D maybe TRBD1 (5 bases). The CDR3 runs to 14 residues. Germline values: CDR1 SGHRS, CDR2 YFSETQ. The CDR3 reads CASSPNRQNTEAFF. As DNA, the CDR3 is TGCGCCAGCAGCCCGAATCGACAGAACACTGAGGCTTTCTTT.